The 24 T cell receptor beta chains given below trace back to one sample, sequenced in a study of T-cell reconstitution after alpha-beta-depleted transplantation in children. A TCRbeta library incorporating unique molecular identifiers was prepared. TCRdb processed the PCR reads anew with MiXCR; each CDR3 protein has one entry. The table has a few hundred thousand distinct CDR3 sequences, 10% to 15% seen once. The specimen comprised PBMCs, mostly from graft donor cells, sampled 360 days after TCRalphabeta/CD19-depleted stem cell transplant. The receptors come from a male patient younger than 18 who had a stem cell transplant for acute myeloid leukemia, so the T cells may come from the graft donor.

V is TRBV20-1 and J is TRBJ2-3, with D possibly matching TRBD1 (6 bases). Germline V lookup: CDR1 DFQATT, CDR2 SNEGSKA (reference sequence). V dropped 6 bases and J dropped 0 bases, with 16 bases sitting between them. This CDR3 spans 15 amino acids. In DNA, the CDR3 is TGCAGTGCAGACCAGGGGTCCACTAGCACAGATACGCAGTATTTT. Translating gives CSADQGSTSTDTQYF.

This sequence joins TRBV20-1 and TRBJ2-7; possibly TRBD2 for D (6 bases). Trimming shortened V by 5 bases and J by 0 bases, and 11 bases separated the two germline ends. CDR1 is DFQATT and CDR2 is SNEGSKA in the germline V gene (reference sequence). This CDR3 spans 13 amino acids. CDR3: CSALGDSSYEQYF. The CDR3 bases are TGCAGTGCTTTGGGGGACTCCTCCTACGAGCAGTACTTC.

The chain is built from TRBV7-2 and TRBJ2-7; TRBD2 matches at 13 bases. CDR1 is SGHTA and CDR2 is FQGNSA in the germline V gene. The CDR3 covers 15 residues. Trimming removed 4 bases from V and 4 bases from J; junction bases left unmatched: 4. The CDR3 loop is CASSSPGLAGYEQYF. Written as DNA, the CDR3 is TGTGCCAGCAGCTCCCCGGGACTAGCGGGATACGAGCAGTACTTC.

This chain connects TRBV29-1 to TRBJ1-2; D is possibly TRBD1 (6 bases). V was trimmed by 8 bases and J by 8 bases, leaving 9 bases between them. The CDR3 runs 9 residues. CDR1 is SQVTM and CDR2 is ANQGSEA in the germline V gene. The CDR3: CSPGGGYTF. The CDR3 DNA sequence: TGCAGCCCCGGGGGCGGCTACACCTTC.

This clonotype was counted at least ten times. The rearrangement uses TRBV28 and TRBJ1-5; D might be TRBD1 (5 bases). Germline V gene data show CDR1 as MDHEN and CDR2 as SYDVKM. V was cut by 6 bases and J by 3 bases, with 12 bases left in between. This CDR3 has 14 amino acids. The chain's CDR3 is CASSPDSSNQPQHF. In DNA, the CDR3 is TGTGCCAGCAGCCCAGACAGTTCCAATCAGCCCCAGCATTTT.

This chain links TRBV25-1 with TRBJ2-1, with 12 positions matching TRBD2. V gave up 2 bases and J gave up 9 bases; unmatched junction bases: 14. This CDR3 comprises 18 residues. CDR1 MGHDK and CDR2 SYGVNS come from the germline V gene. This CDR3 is CASSEDRPSGREVGEQFF. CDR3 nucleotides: TGTGCCAGCAGTGAAGATCGGCCTAGCGGGAGGGAAGTGGGTGAGCAGTTCTTC.

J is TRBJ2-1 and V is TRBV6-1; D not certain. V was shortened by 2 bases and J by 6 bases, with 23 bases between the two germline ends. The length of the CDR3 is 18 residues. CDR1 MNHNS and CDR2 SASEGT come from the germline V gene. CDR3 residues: CASSEWSGATTAGNEQFF. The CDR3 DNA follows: TGTGCCAGCAGTGAATGGTCAGGAGCAACAACGGCCGGCAATGAGCAGTTCTTC.

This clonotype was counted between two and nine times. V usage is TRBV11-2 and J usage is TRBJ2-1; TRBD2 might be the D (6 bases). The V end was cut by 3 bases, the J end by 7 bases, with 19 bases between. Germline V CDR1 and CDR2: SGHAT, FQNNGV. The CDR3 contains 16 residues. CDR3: CASSFYSRRGWNEQFF. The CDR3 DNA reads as TGTGCCAGCAGCTTTTATTCCCGGCGGGGCTGGAATGAGCAGTTCTTC.

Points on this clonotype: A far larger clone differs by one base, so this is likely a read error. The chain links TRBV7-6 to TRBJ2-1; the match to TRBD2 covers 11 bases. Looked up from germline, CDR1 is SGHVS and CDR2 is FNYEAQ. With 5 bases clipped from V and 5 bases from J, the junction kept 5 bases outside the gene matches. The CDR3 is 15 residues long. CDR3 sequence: CASSQGLAVNNEQFF. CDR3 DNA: TGTGCCAGCAGCCAGGGACTAGCGGTTAACAATGAGCAGTTCTTC.

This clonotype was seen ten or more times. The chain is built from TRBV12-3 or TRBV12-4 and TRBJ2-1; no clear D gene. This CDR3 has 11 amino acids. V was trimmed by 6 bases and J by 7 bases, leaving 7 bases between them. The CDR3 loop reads CASRLTNEQFF. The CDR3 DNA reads TGTGCCAGCAGGCTTACTAATGAGCAGTTCTTC.

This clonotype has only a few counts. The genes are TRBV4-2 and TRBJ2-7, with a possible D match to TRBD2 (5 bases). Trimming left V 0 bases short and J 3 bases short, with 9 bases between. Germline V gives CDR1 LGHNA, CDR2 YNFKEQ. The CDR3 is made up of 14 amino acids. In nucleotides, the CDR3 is TGTGCCAGCAGCCAAGAGAACCGGGACTACGAGCAGTACTTC. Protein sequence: CASSQENRDYEQYF.

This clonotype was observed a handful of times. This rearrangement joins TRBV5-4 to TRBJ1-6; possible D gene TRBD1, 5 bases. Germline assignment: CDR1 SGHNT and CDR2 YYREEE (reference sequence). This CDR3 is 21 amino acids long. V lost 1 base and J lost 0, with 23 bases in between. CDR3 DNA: TGTGCCAGCAGCTTGTCGGGACCAACAGTTGCTTTGAGCTCCTATAATTCACCCCTCCACTTT. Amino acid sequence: CASSLSGPTVALSSYNSPLHF.

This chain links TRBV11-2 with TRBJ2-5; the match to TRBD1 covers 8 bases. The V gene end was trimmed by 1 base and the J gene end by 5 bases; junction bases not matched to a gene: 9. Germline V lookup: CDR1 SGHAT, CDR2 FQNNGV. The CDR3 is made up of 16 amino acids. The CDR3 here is CASSLGPQGGGETQYF. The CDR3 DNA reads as TGTGCCAGCAGCTTAGGCCCACAGGGGGGTGGTGAGACCCAGTACTTC.

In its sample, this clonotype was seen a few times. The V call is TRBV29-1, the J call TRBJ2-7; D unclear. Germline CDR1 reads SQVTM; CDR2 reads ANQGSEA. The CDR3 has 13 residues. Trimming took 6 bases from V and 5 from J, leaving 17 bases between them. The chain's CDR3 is CSVAPENVDEQYF. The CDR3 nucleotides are TGCAGCGTCGCACCGGAGAACGTAGACGAGCAGTACTTC.

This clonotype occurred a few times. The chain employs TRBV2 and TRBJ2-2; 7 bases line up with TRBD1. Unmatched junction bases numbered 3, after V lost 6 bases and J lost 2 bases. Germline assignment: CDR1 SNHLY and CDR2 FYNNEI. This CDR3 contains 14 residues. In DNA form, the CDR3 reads TGTGCCAGCAGGGGGACAGATAACACCGGGGAGCTGTTTTTT. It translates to CASRGTDNTGELFF.

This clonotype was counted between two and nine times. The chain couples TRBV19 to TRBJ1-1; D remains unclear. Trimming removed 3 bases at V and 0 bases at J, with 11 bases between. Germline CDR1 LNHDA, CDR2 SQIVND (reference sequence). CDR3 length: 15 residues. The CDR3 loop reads CASSMGLLLNTEAFF. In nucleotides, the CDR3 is TGTGCCAGTAGTATGGGGTTACTGCTGAACACTGAAGCTTTCTTT.

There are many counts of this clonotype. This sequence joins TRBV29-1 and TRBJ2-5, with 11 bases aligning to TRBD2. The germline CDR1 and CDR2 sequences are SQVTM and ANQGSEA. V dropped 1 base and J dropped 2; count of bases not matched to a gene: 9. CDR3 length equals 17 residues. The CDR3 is CSVEGLGTSGEQETQYF. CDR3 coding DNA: TGCAGCGTTGAAGGGCTCGGGACTAGCGGAGAACAAGAGACCCAGTACTTC. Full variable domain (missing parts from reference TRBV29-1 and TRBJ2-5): SAVISQKPSRDICQRGTSLTIQCQVDSQVTMMFWYRQQPGQSLTLIATANQGSEATYESGFVIDKFPISRPNLTFSTLTVSNMSPEDSSIYLCSVEGLGTSGEQETQYFGPGTRLLVL.

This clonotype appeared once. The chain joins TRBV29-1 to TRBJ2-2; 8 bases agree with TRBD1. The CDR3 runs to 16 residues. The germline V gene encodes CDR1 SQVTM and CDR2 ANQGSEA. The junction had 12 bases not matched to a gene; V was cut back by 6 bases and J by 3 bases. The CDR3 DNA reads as TGCAGCGTCTCGGACAGGGACAATCACTACACCGGGGAGCTGTTTTTT. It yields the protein CSVSDRDNHYTGELFF.

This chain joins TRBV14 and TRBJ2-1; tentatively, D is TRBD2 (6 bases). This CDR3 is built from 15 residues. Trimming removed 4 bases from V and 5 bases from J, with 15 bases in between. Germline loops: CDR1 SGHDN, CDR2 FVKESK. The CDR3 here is CASSLLRRGNNEQFF. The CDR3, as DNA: TGTGCCAGCAGCCTCCTCCGTCGCGGGAACAATGAGCAGTTCTTC.

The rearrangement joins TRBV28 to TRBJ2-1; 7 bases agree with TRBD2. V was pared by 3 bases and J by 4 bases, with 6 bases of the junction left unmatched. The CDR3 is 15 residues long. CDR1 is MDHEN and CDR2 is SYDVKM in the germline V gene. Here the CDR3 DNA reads TGTGCCAGCAGTTTCGAGCAGGGAGGGTACAATGAGCAGTTCTTC. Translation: CASSFEQGGYNEQFF.

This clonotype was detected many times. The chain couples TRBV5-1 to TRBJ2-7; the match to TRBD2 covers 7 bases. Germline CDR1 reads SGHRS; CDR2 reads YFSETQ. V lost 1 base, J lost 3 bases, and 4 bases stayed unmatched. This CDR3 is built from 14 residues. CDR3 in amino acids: CASSLKSGIYEQYF. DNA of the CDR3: TGCGCCAGCAGCTTGAAAAGCGGGATCTACGAGCAGTACTTC.

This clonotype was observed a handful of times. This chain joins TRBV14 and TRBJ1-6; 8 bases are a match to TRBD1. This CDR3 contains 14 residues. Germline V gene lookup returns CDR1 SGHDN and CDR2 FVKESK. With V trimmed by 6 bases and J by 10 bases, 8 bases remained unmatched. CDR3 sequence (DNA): TGTGCCAGCAGGCCGACAGGGGTTGGCTCACCCCTCCACTTT. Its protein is CASRPTGVGSPLHF.

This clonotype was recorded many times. The CDR3 protein is CAISLLGETQYF. CDR3 nucleotide sequence: TGTGCCATCAGTCTACTAGGGGAGACCCAGTACTTC. The V call is TRBV10-3, the J call TRBJ2-5; D is possibly TRBD2 (5 bases). V was pared by 5 bases and J by 5 bases, with 9 bases between. This CDR3 comprises 12 residues. Looked up from germline, CDR1 is ENHRY and CDR2 is SYGVKD.

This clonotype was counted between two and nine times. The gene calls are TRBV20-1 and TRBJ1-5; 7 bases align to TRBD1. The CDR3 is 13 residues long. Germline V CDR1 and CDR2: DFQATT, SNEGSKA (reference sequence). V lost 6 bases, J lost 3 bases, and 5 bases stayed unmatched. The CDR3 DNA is TGCAGTGCCTCGACAGGGCTCAATCAGCCCCAGCATTTT. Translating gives CSASTGLNQPQHF.